These 22 T cell receptor beta chains were sequenced from one sample in a study of blood T cell repertoires in COVID-19 (dated by TCRdb to about 2020). Libraries were prepared through the immunoSEQ multiplex PCR assay. TCRdb took over this immuneACCESS table, retaining in-frame rearrangements with V and J assigned. Such tables are incomplete; in checked studies, under half of the missing clones stem from an unresolved V gene, and the remainder is unexplained. This sample holds 150,000 to 160,000 clones; 80% were observed only once. The ten largest clones represent approximately 0.5% of the sample. Sequenced sample: peripheral blood. The receptor source for this set is a man in his 60s with acute or convalescent COVID-19.

The chain uses TRBV2 and TRBJ2-5; 8 bases line up with TRBD1. Germline CDR1 is SNHLY and CDR2 is FYNNEI. V gave up 8 bases and J gave up 2 bases; unmatched junction bases: 10. This CDR3 has 15 residues. The CDR3 here is CASRLTGVFQETQYF. As DNA, the CDR3 is TGTGCCAGCCGCTTGACAGGGGTTTTTCAAGAGACCCAGTACTTC.

The chain combines TRBV27 with TRBJ2-1; possibly TRBD1 for D (6 bases). This CDR3 is built from 12 residues. Germline V lookup: CDR1 MNHEY, CDR2 SMNVEV (reference sequence). Trimming took 8 bases from V and 7 from J, leaving 12 bases between them. This CDR3 is CASRKTGNEQFF. Here the CDR3 DNA reads TGTGCCAGCCGCAAAACAGGGAATGAGCAGTTCTTC.

This chain joins TRBV6-2 or TRBV6-3 and TRBJ2-7, with 11 bases identical to TRBD2. The germline V gene encodes CDR1 MNHEY and CDR2 SVGEGT. The CDR3 contains 15 residues. The ends lost 5 bases at V and 6 bases at J; junction bases unmatched: 9. The chain's CDR3 is CASSTGLAGLSEQYF. The CDR3 nucleotides read TGTGCCAGCAGTACCGGACTAGCGGGCCTCTCCGAGCAGTACTTC.

The rearrangement uses TRBV5-6 and TRBJ2-7; D is ambiguous. The CDR3 length is 12 residues. Trimming cost V 0 bases and J 6 bases, with 7 bases left between them. Germline V gene sequence: CDR1 SGHDT, CDR2 YYEEEE. CDR3 sequence reads: CASSLGVLEQYF. The CDR3 DNA sequence: TGTGCCAGCAGCTTGGGCGTCCTCGAGCAGTACTTC.

This clone was seen more than once but under ten times. The genes are TRBV6-6 and TRBJ2-1; 7 positions agree with TRBD2. From germline, CDR1 is MNHNY and CDR2 SVGAGI (reference sequence). With V trimmed by 2 bases and J by 5 bases, 6 bases remained unmatched. The length of the CDR3 is 15 residues. Written as DNA, the CDR3 is TGTGCCAGCAGTTACCCCTACGGGGGGAACAATGAGCAGTTCTTC. As protein: CASSYPYGGNNEQFF.

The genes are TRBV4-2 and TRBJ1-2; the D gene is possibly TRBD1 (5 bases). The V gene lost 4 bases and the J gene lost 2 bases, with 11 bases spanning the gap. The germline CDR1 and CDR2 sequences are LGHNA and YNFKEQ. The CDR3 loop spans 14 amino acids. CDR3 coding DNA: TGTGCCAGCAGCCTTGGAACAGGCAACTATGGCTACACCTTC. Translated: CASSLGTGNYGYTF.

CDR3 in amino acids: CASSQAGTGEYEQYF. The CDR3 DNA reads TGTGCCAGCAGCCAAGCCGGGACAGGGGAATACGAGCAGTACTTC. The V gene is TRBV4-2, the J gene TRBJ2-7; the match to TRBD1 covers 10 bases. The V and J ends lost 1 base and 4 bases, in that order; junction bases with no gene match: 4. Germline V gives CDR1 LGHNA, CDR2 YNFKEQ. This CDR3 comprises 15 residues.

The gene calls are TRBV9 and TRBJ2-3; D is possibly TRBD2 (6 bases). CDR3 length: 15 residues. Looked up from germline, CDR1 is SGDLS and CDR2 is YYNGEE. V lost 0 bases to trimming and J lost 4 bases, with 12 bases between them. Here the CDR3 DNA reads TGTGCCAGCAGCGTAGAGGGCAGGGAGGCAGATACGCAGTATTTT. Its protein is CASSVEGREADTQYF.

The gene calls are TRBV27 and TRBJ2-3; 10 nucleotides agree with TRBD2. Per germline, CDR1 MNHEY and CDR2 SMNVEV (reference sequence). The CDR3 consists of 17 residues. The J segment lost 7 bases and the V segment lost 0 bases, leaving 10 bases of the junction unmatched. CDR3 DNA: TGTGCCAGCAGTTTATCGTGGGCTAGCGGGAGTACTTATACGCAGTATTTT. Its protein product is CASSLSWASGSTYTQYF.

As to this clone: Other DNA sequences in this sample translate to the same CDR3. The CDR3 reads CASSQAGGNEQYF. In DNA form, the CDR3 reads TGTGCCAGCAGCCAAGCGGGAGGAAACGAGCAGTACTTC. The chain carries TRBV3-1 (or the pseudogene TRBV3-2) and TRBJ2-7; 7 nucleotides agree with TRBD2. This CDR3 comprises 13 residues. Trimming took 1 base from V and 5 from J; bases not matched to a gene: 2. The V gene's germline CDR1 is LGHDT and CDR2 YNNKEL (reference sequence).

The chain links TRBV5-4 to TRBJ1-1, with D hard to call. The CDR3 consists of 17 residues. The V end was cut by 0 bases, the J end by 6 bases, with 21 bases between. In germline, CDR1 is SGHNT, CDR2 YYREEE (reference sequence). For the CDR3, the DNA is TGTGCCAGCAGCTTGGTTAAGGTCGGGGAGAGGAGCGCTGAAGCTTTCTTT. Protein: CASSLVKVGERSAEAFF.

V and J are TRBV7-9 and TRBJ2-3; D may be TRBD2 (5 bases). Trimming removed 2 bases from V and 6 bases from J, with 12 bases in between. Germline V gene sequence: CDR1 SEHNR, CDR2 FQNEAQ (reference sequence). The length of the CDR3 is 14 residues. CDR3 sequence (DNA): TGTGCCAGCAGCTTATTTACGAGGGCGGATACGCAGTATTTT. Protein product: CASSLFTRADTQYF.

This chain connects TRBV5-4 to TRBJ1-1, with a possible D match to TRBD1 (5 bases). CDR1 is SGHNT and CDR2 is YYREEE in the germline V gene (reference sequence). Trimming shortened V by 5 bases and J by 1 base, and 9 bases separated the two germline ends. The CDR3 has 13 residues. CDR3 amino acids: CASRPGWNTEAFF. CDR3 nucleotide sequence: TGTGCCAGCAGACCAGGGTGGAACACTGAAGCTTTCTTT.

This clone was observed a few times. The rearrangement links TRBV9 to TRBJ1-5, with 10 bases identical to TRBD1. The CDR3 is 16 amino acids. Per germline, CDR1 SGDLS and CDR2 YYNGEE. V gave up 3 bases and J gave up 6 bases; unmatched junction bases: 9. CDR3 protein: CASSGDAGQGRQPQHF. The CDR3 DNA is TGTGCCAGCAGCGGAGACGCGGGACAGGGGCGTCAGCCCCAGCATTTT.

The chain joins TRBV10-3 to TRBJ1-3, with D perhaps matching TRBD1 (5 bases). The CDR3 length is 14 residues. V gave up 6 bases and J gave up 0 bases, with 9 bases separating them. Germline V gene lookup returns CDR1 ENHRY and CDR2 SYGVKD. The CDR3 region is CAIRLDISGNTIYF. CDR3 bases: TGTGCCATCAGACTGGACATCTCTGGAAACACCATATATTTT.

The chain is built from TRBV5-1 and TRBJ2-1; 10 bases agree with TRBD2. Germline lookup yields CDR1 SGHRS and CDR2 YFSETQ. This CDR3 has 17 amino acids. J was trimmed by 6 bases and V by 0 bases; bases with no gene match: 9. CDR3 nucleotides: TGCGCCAGCAGCTTGGGTCCTAGCGGGAGAAGAGGCAATGAGCAGTTCTTC. Its translation: CASSLGPSGRRGNEQFF.

The chain carries TRBV3-1 (or the pseudogene TRBV3-2) and TRBJ2-7, with 11 bases that match TRBD1. Germline V lookup: CDR1 LGHDT, CDR2 YNNKEL (reference sequence). The CDR3 runs to 15 residues. V lost 5 bases to trimming and J lost 5 bases; unmatched junction nucleotides: 8. The CDR3 here is CASSATGTGGHEQYF. DNA of the CDR3: TGTGCCAGCAGCGCTACCGGGACAGGGGGGCACGAGCAGTACTTC.

The chain uses TRBV28 and TRBJ1-3, with 8 nucleotides matching TRBD1. Trimming cost V 2 bases and J 3 bases; bases outside gene matches: 3. This CDR3 has 15 residues. CDR1 MDHEN and CDR2 SYDVKM come from the germline V gene. The CDR3 is CASSLQGAGGNTIYF. In DNA form, the CDR3 reads TGTGCCAGCAGTTTACAGGGGGCGGGTGGAAACACCATATATTTT.

The J gene is TRBJ2-6, the V gene TRBV12-5, with 7 nucleotides matching TRBD1. The CDR3 is 18 residues long. The V segment lost 3 bases and the J segment 0 bases; nucleotides outside the gene matches: 8. Germline CDR1 LGHNT, CDR2 FRNRAP. The CDR3 sequence is CASGFSRDSSSGANVLTF. The CDR3 DNA reads as TGTGCTAGTGGTTTTTCCCGGGACAGTAGCTCTGGGGCCAACGTCCTGACTTTC.

In nucleotides, the CDR3 is TGTGCCAGCAGCGCCCACAGGAGTAGCTCCTACAATGAGCAGTTCTTC. It specifies CASSAHRSSSYNEQFF. The V call is TRBV7-2, the J call TRBJ2-1, with D perhaps TRBD1 (5 bases). V lost 5 bases, J lost 0 bases, and 14 bases lay in between. The CDR3 has 16 amino acids. The germline CDR1 and CDR2 sequences are SGHTA and FQGNSA.

The V and J genes are TRBV5-8 and TRBJ1-6, with TRBD1 as a possible D gene (6 bases). Trimming shortened V by 3 bases and J by 9 bases, and 19 bases separated the two germline ends. This CDR3 has 16 amino acids. Germline loops: CDR1 SGHTS, CDR2 YDEGEE. CDR3 nucleotides: TGTGCCAGCAGCTCCCAAACCACAGGGAGAGGTTCACCCCTCCACTTT. It yields the protein CASSSQTTGRGSPLHF.

The chain links TRBV15 to TRBJ1-4; 7 positions agree with TRBD1. Germline V gives CDR1 LNHNV, CDR2 YYDKDF (reference sequence). Germline trimming cut 3 bases from V and 7 bases from J; bases unmatched to any gene: 11. The CDR3 spans 16 residues. The CDR3, as DNA: TGTGCCACCAGCAGTCCCTGGAGGGGGCAGGGTGAAAAACTGTTTTTT. Translating gives CATSSPWRGQGEKLFF.